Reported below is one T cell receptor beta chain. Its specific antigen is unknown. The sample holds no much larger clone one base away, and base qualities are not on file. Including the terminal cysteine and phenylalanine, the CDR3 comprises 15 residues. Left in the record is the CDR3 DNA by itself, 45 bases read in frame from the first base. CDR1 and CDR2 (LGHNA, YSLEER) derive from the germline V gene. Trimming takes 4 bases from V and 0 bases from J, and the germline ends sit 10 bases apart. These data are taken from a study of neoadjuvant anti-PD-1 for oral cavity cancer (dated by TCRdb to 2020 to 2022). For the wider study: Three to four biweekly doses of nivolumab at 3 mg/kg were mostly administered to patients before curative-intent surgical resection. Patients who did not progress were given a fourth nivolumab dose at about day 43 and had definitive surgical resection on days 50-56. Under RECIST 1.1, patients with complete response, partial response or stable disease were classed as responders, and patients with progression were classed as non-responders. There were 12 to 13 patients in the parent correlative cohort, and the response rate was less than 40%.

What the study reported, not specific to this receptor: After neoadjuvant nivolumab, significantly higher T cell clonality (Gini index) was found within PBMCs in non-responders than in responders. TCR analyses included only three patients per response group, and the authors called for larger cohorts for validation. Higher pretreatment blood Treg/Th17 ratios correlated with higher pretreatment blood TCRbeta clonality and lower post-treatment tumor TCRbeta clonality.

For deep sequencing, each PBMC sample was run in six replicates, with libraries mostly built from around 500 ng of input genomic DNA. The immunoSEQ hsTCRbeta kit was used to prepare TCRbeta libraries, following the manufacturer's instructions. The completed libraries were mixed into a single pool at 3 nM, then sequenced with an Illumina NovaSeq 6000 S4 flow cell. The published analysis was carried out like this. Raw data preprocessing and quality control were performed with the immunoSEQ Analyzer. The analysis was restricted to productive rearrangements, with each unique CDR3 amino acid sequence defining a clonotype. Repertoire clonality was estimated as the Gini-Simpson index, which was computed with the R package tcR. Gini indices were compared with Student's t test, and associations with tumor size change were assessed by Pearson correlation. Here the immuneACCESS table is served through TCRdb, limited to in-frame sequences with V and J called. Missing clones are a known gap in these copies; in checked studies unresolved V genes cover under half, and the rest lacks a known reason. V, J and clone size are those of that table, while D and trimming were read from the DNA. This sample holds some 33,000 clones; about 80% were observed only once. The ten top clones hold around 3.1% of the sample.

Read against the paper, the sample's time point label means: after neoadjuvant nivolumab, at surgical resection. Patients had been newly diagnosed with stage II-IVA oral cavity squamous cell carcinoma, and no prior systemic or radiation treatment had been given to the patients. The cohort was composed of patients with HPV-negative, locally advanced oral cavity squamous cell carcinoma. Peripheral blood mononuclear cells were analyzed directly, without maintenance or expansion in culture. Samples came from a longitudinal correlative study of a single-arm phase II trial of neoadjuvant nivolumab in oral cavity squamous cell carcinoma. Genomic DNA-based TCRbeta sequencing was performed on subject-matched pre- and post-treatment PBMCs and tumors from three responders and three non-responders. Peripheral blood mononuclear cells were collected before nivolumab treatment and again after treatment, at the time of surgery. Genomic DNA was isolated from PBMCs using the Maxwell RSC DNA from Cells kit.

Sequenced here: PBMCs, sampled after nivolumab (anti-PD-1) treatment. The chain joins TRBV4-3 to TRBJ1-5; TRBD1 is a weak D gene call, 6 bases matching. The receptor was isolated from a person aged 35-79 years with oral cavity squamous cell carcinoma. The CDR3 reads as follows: CASSLNRDSNQPQHF. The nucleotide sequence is TGCGCCAGCAGCCTGAACAGGGATAGCAATCAGCCCCAGCATTTT.